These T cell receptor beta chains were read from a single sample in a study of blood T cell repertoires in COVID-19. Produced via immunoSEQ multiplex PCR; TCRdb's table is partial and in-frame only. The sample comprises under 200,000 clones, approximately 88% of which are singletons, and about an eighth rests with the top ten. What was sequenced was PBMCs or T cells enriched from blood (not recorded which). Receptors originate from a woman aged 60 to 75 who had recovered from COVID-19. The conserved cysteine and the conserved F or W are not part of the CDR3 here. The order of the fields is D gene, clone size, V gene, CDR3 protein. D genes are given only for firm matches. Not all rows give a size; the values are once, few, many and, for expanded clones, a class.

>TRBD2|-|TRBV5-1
ASSSPAGPQETQY
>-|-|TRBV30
AWSVLGVLNEQF
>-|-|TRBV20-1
SASIGREYGYT
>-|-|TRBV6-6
ASRHPGLTYEQY
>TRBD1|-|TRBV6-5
AIRQGLMTQH
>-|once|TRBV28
ASSFSLGPNQPQH
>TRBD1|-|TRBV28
ASSQNRGTGNTIY
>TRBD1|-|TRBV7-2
ASSPDRGRYGYT
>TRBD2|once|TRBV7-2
ASSLDASGGPHPDTQY
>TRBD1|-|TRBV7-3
ASSKGGTGSFSPLH
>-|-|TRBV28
ASRPGQNSQPQH
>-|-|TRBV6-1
ASSDRSNYGYT
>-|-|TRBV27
ASSSQTGGRDGYT
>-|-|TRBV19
ASSPRLYRLLARELQPQY
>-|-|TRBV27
ASSWYRDMVDEQY
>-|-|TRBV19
ASRDNYSFNYGYT
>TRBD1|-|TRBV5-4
ASSVQGDTQY
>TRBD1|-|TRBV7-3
ASSLGQGRNSPLH
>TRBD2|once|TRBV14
ASSQRRTSGVQETQY
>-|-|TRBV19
ASTRGGTEAF
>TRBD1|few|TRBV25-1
ASSAGQGANSPLH
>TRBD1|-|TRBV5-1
ASSLLGQGHYGYT
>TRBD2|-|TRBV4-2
ASSQGPGGDYEQY
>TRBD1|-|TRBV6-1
ASSEPGTENIQY
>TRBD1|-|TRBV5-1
ASSLQGTSYGYT
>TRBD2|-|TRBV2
ASSSTSGGYQETQY
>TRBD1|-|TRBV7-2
ASRSGGSGNTIY